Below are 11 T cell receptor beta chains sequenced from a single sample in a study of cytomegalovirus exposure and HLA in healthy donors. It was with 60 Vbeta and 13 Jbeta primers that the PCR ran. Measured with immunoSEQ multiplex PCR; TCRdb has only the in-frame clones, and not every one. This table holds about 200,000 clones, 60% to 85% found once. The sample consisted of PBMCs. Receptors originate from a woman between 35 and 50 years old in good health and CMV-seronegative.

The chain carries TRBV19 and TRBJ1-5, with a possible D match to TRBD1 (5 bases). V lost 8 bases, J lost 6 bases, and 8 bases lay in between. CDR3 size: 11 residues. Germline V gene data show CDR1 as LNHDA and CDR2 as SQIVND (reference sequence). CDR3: CASGAVQPQHF. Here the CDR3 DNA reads TGTGCCAGTGGGGCGGTTCAGCCCCAGCATTTT. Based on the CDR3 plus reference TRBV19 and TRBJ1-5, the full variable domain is DGGITQSPKYLFRKEGQNVTLSCEQNLNHDAMYWYRQDPGQGLRLIYYSQIVNDFQKGDIAEGYSVSREKKESFPLTVTSAQKNPTAFYLCASGAVQPQHFGDGTRLSIL.

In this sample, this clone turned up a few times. The CDR3 here is CASSAGTRASYEQYF. Here the CDR3 DNA reads TGTGCCAGCAGCGCGGGGACTAGGGCGAGCTACGAGCAGTACTTC. The V gene is TRBV9, the J gene TRBJ2-7; 8 nucleotides match TRBD2. Germline V gene data show CDR1 as SGDLS and CDR2 as YYNGEE. V dropped 3 bases and J dropped 3; count of bases not matched to a gene: 8. The length of the CDR3 is 15 residues.

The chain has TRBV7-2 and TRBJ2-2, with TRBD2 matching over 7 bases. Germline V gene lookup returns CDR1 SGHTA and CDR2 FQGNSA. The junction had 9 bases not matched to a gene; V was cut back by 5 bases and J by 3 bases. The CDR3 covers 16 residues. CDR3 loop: CASSPRGGSYTGELFF. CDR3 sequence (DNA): TGTGCCAGCAGCCCTCGTGGCGGGAGTTACACCGGGGAGCTGTTTTTT.

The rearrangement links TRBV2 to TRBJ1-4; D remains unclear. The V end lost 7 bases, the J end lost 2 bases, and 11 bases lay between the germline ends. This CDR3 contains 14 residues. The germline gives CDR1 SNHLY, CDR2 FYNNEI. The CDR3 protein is CASNPLGTNEKLFF. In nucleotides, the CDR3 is TGTGCCAGCAACCCCCTCGGGACTAATGAAAAACTGTTTTTT.

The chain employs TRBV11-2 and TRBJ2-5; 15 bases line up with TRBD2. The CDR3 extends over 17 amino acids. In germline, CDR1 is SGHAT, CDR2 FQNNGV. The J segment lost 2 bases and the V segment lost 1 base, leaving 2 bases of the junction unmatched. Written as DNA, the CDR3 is TGTGCCAGCAGCTTAGCGGGACTAGCGGGGGGTCAAGAGACCCAGTACTTC. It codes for CASSLAGLAGGQETQYF.

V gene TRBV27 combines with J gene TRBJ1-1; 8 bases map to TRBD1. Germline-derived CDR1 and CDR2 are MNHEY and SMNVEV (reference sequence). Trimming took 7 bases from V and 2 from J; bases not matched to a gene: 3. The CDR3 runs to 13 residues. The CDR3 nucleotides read TGTGCCAGCATACAGGGGGGAAACACTGAAGCTTTCTTT. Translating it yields CASIQGGNTEAFF.

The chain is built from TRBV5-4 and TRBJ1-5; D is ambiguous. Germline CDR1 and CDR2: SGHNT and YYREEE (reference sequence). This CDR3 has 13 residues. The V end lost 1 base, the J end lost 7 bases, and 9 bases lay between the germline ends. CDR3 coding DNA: TGTGCCAGCAGCTTGCAAGGGAGGCAGCCCCAGCATTTT. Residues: CASSLQGRQPQHF.

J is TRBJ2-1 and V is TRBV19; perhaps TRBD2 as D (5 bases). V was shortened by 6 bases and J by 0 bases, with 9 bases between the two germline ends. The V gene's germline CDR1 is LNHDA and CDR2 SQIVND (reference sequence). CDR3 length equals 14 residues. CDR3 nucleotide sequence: TGTGCCAGTAGCCCGGGGAGCTCCTACAATGAGCAGTTCTTC. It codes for CASSPGSSYNEQFF.

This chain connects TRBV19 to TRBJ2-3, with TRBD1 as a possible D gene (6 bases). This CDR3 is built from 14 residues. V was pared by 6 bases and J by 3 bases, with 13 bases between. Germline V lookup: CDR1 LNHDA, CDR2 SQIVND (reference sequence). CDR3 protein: CASSPRGRTDTQYF. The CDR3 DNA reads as TGTGCCAGTAGCCCCAGGGGCAGGACAGATACGCAGTATTTT.

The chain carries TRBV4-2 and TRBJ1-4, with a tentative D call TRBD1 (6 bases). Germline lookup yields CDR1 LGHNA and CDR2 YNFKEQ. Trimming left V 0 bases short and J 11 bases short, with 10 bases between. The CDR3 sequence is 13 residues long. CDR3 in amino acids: CASSQDTGLKLFF. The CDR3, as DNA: TGTGCCAGCAGCCAAGATACAGGGTTGAAACTGTTTTTT.

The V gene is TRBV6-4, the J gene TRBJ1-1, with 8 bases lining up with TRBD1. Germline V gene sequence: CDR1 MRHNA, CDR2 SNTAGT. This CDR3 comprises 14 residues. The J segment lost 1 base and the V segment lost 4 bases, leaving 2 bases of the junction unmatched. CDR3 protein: CASSADRANTEAFF. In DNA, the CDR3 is TGTGCCAGCAGTGCGGACAGGGCGAACACTGAAGCTTTCTTT.